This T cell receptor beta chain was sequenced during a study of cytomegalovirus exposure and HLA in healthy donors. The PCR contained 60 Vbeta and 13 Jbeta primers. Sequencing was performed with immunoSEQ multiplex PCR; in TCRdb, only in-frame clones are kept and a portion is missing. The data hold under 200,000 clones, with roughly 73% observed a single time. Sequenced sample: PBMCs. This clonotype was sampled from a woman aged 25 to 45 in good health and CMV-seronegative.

The CDR3 reads CASDSSGGYEQYF. CDR3 coding DNA: TGTGCCAGCGACTCTAGCGGGGGCTACGAGCAGTACTTC. The chain links TRBV6-1 to TRBJ2-7; 10 bases agree with TRBD2. The J segment lost 3 bases and the V segment lost 8 bases, leaving 4 bases of the junction unmatched. Germline V lookup: CDR1 MNHNS, CDR2 SASEGT. The length of the CDR3 is 13 residues.